A selection of T cell receptor beta chains follows, all from one sample in a study of T cell responses to AZD1222 COVID-19 vaccine. Only in-frame clones appear in the TCRdb table, and some are missing; sequencing was by immunoSEQ multiplex PCR. The sample consists of 150,000 to 200,000 clones, approximately 93% of them appearing once. The sequencing here drew on peripheral blood, taken on day 0 of AZD1222 vaccination. Receptors originate from an adult in good health. Both conserved end residues are part of each CDR3. Only part of the rows carry a size: once, few, many, or a class if the clone is expanded.

v_call: TRBV5-1; clone_size: once; j_call: TRBJ1-2; cdr3_aa: CASNDPQGAYNGYTF
v_call: TRBV7-9; clone_size: once; j_call: TRBJ2-1; cdr3_aa: CASSSFDRGALGYNEQFF
v_call: TRBV2; clone_size: NA; j_call: TRBJ2-1; cdr3_aa: CASSELRDEQFF
v_call: TRBV29-1; clone_size: NA; j_call: TRBJ2-7; cdr3_aa: CSGGDSYEQYF
v_call: TRBV19; clone_size: once; j_call: TRBJ2-2; cdr3_aa: CAIRTGGTGELFF
v_call: TRBV24-1; clone_size: NA; j_call: TRBJ1-2; cdr3_aa: CATSDSRRGWGYTF
v_call: TRBV18; clone_size: NA; j_call: TRBJ1-1; cdr3_aa: CASSPRGRQNTEAFF
v_call: TRBV5-1; clone_size: NA; j_call: TRBJ1-6; cdr3_aa: CASSSLSGQGYSPLHF
v_call: TRBV11-2; clone_size: NA; j_call: TRBJ1-2; cdr3_aa: CASSLEKGPTFLYTF
v_call: TRBV12-5; clone_size: NA; j_call: TRBJ2-7; cdr3_aa: CASGPGQGHEQYF
v_call: TRBV7-6; clone_size: NA; j_call: TRBJ1-6; cdr3_aa: CASSLGSSSYNSPLHF
v_call: TRBV7-7; clone_size: NA; j_call: TRBJ2-1; cdr3_aa: CASSPHPTSYNEQFF
v_call: TRBV10-2; clone_size: NA; j_call: TRBJ2-1; cdr3_aa: CASKQTGDEYNEQFF
v_call: TRBV28; clone_size: NA; j_call: TRBJ1-1; cdr3_aa: CASSLQMNTEAFF
v_call: TRBV6-5; clone_size: NA; j_call: TRBJ1-1; cdr3_aa: CASSTRQGENTEAFF
v_call: TRBV6-5; clone_size: NA; j_call: TRBJ1-1; cdr3_aa: CASKTGQRAFF
v_call: TRBV9; clone_size: NA; j_call: TRBJ2-7; cdr3_aa: CASSLEPGPYYEQYF
v_call: TRBV6-5; clone_size: NA; j_call: TRBJ1-3; cdr3_aa: CATEEAVSGNTIYF
v_call: TRBV5-4; clone_size: NA; j_call: TRBJ1-1; cdr3_aa: CASSSMDREGTEAFF
v_call: TRBV28; clone_size: NA; j_call: TRBJ1-1; cdr3_aa: CASSPGQTTEAFF
v_call: TRBV6-5; clone_size: NA; j_call: TRBJ1-2; cdr3_aa: CASRSQRGEGYTF
v_call: TRBV29-1; clone_size: NA; j_call: TRBJ2-5; cdr3_aa: CSVAAGDRRETQYF
v_call: TRBV19; clone_size: NA; j_call: TRBJ1-3; cdr3_aa: CASSIVDTSSGNTIYF
v_call: TRBV9; clone_size: NA; j_call: TRBJ1-3; cdr3_aa: CASTSTGNTIYF
v_call: TRBV7-9; clone_size: NA; j_call: TRBJ1-1; cdr3_aa: CASSLALTYEEAFF
v_call: TRBV5-4; clone_size: NA; j_call: TRBJ1-1; cdr3_aa: CASSLAGTGGTEAFF
v_call: TRBV5-1; clone_size: NA; j_call: TRBJ2-2; cdr3_aa: CASSLFGGLNTGELFF
v_call: TRBV11-1; clone_size: NA; j_call: TRBJ2-3; cdr3_aa: CASSLAGGTDTQYF
v_call: TRBV3-1/TRBV3-2; clone_size: NA; j_call: TRBJ1-2; cdr3_aa: CASSQRGGYTF
v_call: TRBV6-5; clone_size: NA; j_call: TRBJ2-3; cdr3_aa: CASALDLLGDTQYF
v_call: TRBV7-9; clone_size: NA; j_call: TRBJ2-7; cdr3_aa: CASSPVGGTYEQYF
v_call: TRBV7-2; clone_size: NA; j_call: TRBJ2-1; cdr3_aa: CASSLWGGTEFF
v_call: TRBV10-1; clone_size: NA; j_call: TRBJ2-1; cdr3_aa: CASSESLSSSYNEQFF
v_call: TRBV5-1; clone_size: NA; j_call: TRBJ2-1; cdr3_aa: CASSLSERLAGTYNEQFF
v_call: TRBV2; clone_size: NA; j_call: TRBJ1-5; cdr3_aa: CASRGTGGVWPQHF
v_call: TRBV3-1/TRBV3-2; clone_size: NA; j_call: TRBJ2-3; cdr3_aa: CASSQDPAGTSTDTQYF
v_call: TRBV6-1; clone_size: NA; j_call: TRBJ2-7; cdr3_aa: CASSEWSGGSYEQYF
v_call: TRBV6-5; clone_size: NA; j_call: TRBJ2-1; cdr3_aa: CATLAGVDEQFF
v_call: TRBV7-9; clone_size: NA; j_call: TRBJ2-1; cdr3_aa: CASTLGGRPYNEQFF
v_call: TRBV2; clone_size: NA; j_call: TRBJ1-5; cdr3_aa: CASSESGVGNQPQHF
v_call: TRBV20-1; clone_size: NA; j_call: TRBJ1-2; cdr3_aa: CSASLQGADGYTF
v_call: TRBV2; clone_size: NA; j_call: TRBJ1-6; cdr3_aa: CASTTGELNNSPLHF
v_call: TRBV6-5; clone_size: NA; j_call: TRBJ2-7; cdr3_aa: CASSYGTSGSGEQYF